This entry describes one TCR beta chain. The data were produced by immunoSEQ multiplex PCR, yet TCRdb's version contains in-frame clones alone and is incomplete. This table holds almost 50,000 clones, about 88% found once. The data were obtained in a study of OX40 agonist ivuxolimab in advanced cancers. Losses at the gene ends were 3 bases for V and 6 bases for J; bases not matched to a gene: 5. The CDR3 runs 13 residues. The germline CDR1 and CDR2 sequences are SNHLY and FYNNEI. The clonotype comes from an adult with an advanced solid tumor such as melanoma, head and neck, liver or kidney cancer. The sample was CD4+ or CD8+ T cells sorted from blood, taken in a trial of the OX40 agonist ivuxolimab. The chain carries TRBV2 and TRBJ2-7; 7 nucleotides match TRBD2. The CDR3 protein is CASSDGGRGEQYF. The CDR3, as DNA: TGTGCCAGCAGTGATGGGGGGAGGGGCGAGCAGTACTTC. Based on the CDR3 plus reference TRBV2 and TRBJ2-7, the full variable domain is EPEVTQTPSHQVTQMGQEVILRCVPISNHLYFYWYRQILGQKVEFLVSFYNNEISEKSEIFDDQFSVERPDGSNFTLKIRSTKLEDSAMYFCASSDGGRGEQYFGPGTRLTVT.